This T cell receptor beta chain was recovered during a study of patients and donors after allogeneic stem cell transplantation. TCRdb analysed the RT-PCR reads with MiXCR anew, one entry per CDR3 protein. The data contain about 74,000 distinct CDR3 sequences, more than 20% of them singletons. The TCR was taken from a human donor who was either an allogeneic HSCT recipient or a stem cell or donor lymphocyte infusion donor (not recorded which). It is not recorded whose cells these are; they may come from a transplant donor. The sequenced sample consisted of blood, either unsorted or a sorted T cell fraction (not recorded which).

The CDR3 protein is CASSQGVDRDLYGYTF. CDR3 coding DNA: TGTGCCAGCAGCCAAGGCGTCGACAGGGACCTCTATGGCTACACCTTC. The chain joins TRBV4-2 to TRBJ1-2; 7 nucleotides agree with TRBD1. V was clipped by 1 base and J by 4 bases; unmatched bases: 9. The CDR3 is made up of 16 amino acids. Germline values: CDR1 LGHNA, CDR2 YNFKEQ.